This T cell receptor beta chain comes out of a study of OX40 agonist ivuxolimab in advanced cancers. Regarding the study as a whole: Among the least clonally expanded were partial responders at 0.1-3.0 mg/kg.

Baseline, cycle 4 day 1, and cycle 7 day 1 were the blood sampling points. Concerning this clone: Its antigen is as yet unknown.

This CDR3 comprises 12 residues. CDR1 SGHTA and CDR2 FQGTGA come from the germline V gene. V was trimmed by 2 bases and J by 6 bases, leaving 5 bases between them. Profiled with immunoSEQ multiplex PCR; TCRdb holds only in-frame clones, not every one. The sample has about 47,000 clones, roughly 80% seen once. The V and J genes are TRBV7-3 and TRBJ2-1; D is undetermined. The sample in question was CD4+ or CD8+ T cells sorted from blood, obtained in a trial of the OX40 agonist ivuxolimab. This clonotype originated in an adult with an advanced solid tumor such as melanoma, head and neck, liver or kidney cancer. The CDR3 sequence: CASSLDGNEQFF. CDR3 sequence (DNA): TGTGCCAGCAGCTTAGACGGCAATGAGCAGTTCTTC. Drawing the rest from reference TRBV7-3 and TRBJ2-1, the complete variable domain is GAGVSQTPSNKVTEKGKYVELRCDPISGHTALYWYRQSLGQGPEFLIYFQGTGAADDSGLPNDRFFAVRPEGSVSTLKIQRTERGDSAVYLCASSLDGNEQFFGPGTRLTVL.